This T cell receptor beta chain was sequenced in a study of shared T cell receptors in the human thymus. The protocol was immunoSEQ multiplex PCR, while the TCRdb copy is restricted to in-frame clones and leaves out a portion. There are roughly 410,000 clones in the sample; 95% occur only once, and around 0.019% lies in the top ten. Germline V lookup: CDR1 MNHEY, CDR2 SMNVEV (reference sequence). The CDR3 has 15 amino acids. V was pared by 7 bases and J by 4 bases, with 8 bases of the junction left unmatched. A single count supports this clone. The chain employs TRBV27 and TRBJ2-5, with 11 bases that match TRBD2. This receptor was identified in a human donor. The sequencing input was thymocytes. As DNA, the CDR3 is TGTGCCAGCACCGTCACTAGCGGGAGCATAGAGACCCAGTACTTC. Translating gives CASTVTSGSIETQYF.